These 22 T cell receptor beta chains came from one sample sequenced in a study of T-cell reconstitution after alpha-beta-depleted transplantation in children (dated by TCRdb to the mid-2010s). The treatment or condition label, read with the paper, signifies: allogeneic hematopoietic cell transplantation with graft depleted of TCRalphabeta T cells and CD19 B cells. The library was prepared using PCR. For sequencing, an Illumina HiSeq 2500 was employed. To normalize quantification of the TCRbeta repertoire, the TCR libraries were built with molecular barcoding that relied on unique molecular identifiers. TCRdb reprocessed the public reads (quality trimming at Q25 with fastp, clone calling with MiXCR) and kept in-frame beta chains. CDR3 protein duplicates are merged, each entry listing the most common genes and DNA. This sample is represented by 450,000 to 600,000 distinct CDR3 sequences; over 10% of them were singletons. About 2.2% of the sample rests with the top ten.

The sample was PBMCs, mostly from graft donor cells, taken 360 days after TCRalphabeta/CD19-depleted stem cell transplant. These TCRs come from a male patient younger than 18 who had a stem cell transplant for acute myeloid leukemia, so the T cells may come from the graft donor.

Ten or more counts support this clonotype. The chain couples TRBV6-2 or TRBV6-3 to TRBJ2-1; D call uncertain. The germline gives CDR1 MNHEY, CDR2 SVGEGT. V lost 6 bases and J lost 9, with 12 bases in between. The CDR3 runs 12 residues. The chain's CDR3 is CASRPGRSEQFF. Here the CDR3 DNA reads TGTGCCAGCAGACCCGGACGTAGTGAGCAGTTCTTC.

This clonotype was observed a handful of times. CDR3 coding DNA: TGCGCCAGCAGCTTGGCCACAACCGACTATGGCTACACCTTC. Translating gives CASSLATTDYGYTF. The chain recombines TRBV5-1 with TRBJ1-2, with D unclear. This CDR3 is built from 14 residues. The V end lost 0 bases, the J end lost 3 bases, and 9 bases lay between the germline ends. CDR1 and CDR2 from the germline V gene are SGHRS and YFSETQ.

This clonotype turned up a few times. The rearrangement links TRBV6-5 to TRBJ2-5; D possibly corresponds to TRBD2 (6 bases). The V end was cut by 2 bases, the J end by 4 bases, with 14 bases between. The CDR3 has 15 amino acids. The germline gives CDR1 MNHEY, CDR2 SVGAGI. CDR3 DNA: TGTGCCAGCAGTTACGTGAGGGCAGCGGGAGAGACCCAGTACTTC. Translating gives CASSYVRAAGETQYF.

This clonotype has at least ten counts. The chain joins TRBV4-3 to TRBJ2-1; perhaps D is TRBD1 or TRBD2 (5 bases each). This CDR3 region has 15 residues. Germline V gene data show CDR1 as LGHNA and CDR2 as YSLEER. The germline V and J ends were trimmed by 0 bases and 6 bases, with 12 bases remaining between them. For the CDR3, the DNA is TGCGCCAGCAGCCAAGAGTGGCAGGGACGCAATGAGCAGTTCTTC. Translating gives CASSQEWQGRNEQFF.

V gene TRBV12-3 or TRBV12-4 combines with J gene TRBJ2-3; D is unresolved. V shed 6 bases and J shed 2 bases, with 18 bases lying between them. The CDR3 contains 16 residues. CDR3 in amino acids: CASSSYFGSLTDTQYF. CDR3 nucleotides: TGTGCCAGCAGCTCATATTTTGGTTCTCTCACAGATACGCAGTATTTT.

Details on this clonotype: At one boundary the junction diverges from the germline segment, which might be a read error. The V call is TRBV20-1, the J call TRBJ2-2; 7 bases fit TRBD1. Germline V gene data show CDR1 as DFQATT and CDR2 as SNEGSKA (reference sequence). The CDR3 is 16 amino acids. In DNA form, the CDR3 reads TGCTGTGCTAGAGATCTCGGACAGGTAGTCATCGGGGAGCTGTTTTTT. Translating it yields CCARDLGQVVIGELFF.

This clonotype appeared a few times. The chain couples TRBV3-1 to TRBJ2-2, with 8 bases aligning to TRBD2. Per the germline V gene, CDR1 is LGHDT and CDR2 is YNNKEL (reference sequence). With V trimmed by 7 bases and J by 4 bases, 5 bases remained unmatched. This CDR3 region has 14 residues. The CDR3 DNA is TGTGCCAGCACCTCGAGCGGGAGCACCGGGGAGCTGTTTTTT. This encodes CASTSSGSTGELFF.

This clonotype was observed at least ten times. The chain uses TRBV20-1 and TRBJ1-2; 7 positions agree with TRBD1. Germline V lookup: CDR1 DFQATT, CDR2 SNEGSKA (reference sequence). CDR3 length: 15 residues. The V gene end was trimmed by 4 bases and the J gene end by 2 bases; junction bases not matched to a gene: 10. CDR3 in DNA: TGCAGTGCTAACCTTGGACAGGAGGGAAACTATGGCTACACCTTC. This encodes CSANLGQEGNYGYTF.

This clonotype was seen ten or more times. The V and J genes are TRBV5-4 and TRBJ2-1, with TRBD2 matching over 11 bases. Trimming cost V 4 bases and J 3 bases; bases outside gene matches: 9. Germline V gene sequence: CDR1 SGHNT, CDR2 YYREEE (reference sequence). This CDR3 comprises 17 residues. CDR3 in amino acids: CASSPGLAVTLYNEQFF. CDR3 bases: TGTGCCAGCAGCCCGGGACTAGCGGTCACCCTCTACAATGAGCAGTTCTTC. Complete variable domain (other parts from reference TRBV5-4 and TRBJ2-1): ETGVTQSPTHLIKTRGQQVTLRCSSQSGHNTVSWYQQALGQGPQFIFQYYREEENGRGNFPPRFSGLQFPNYSSELNVNALELDDSALYLCASSPGLAVTLYNEQFFGPGTRLTVL.

This clonotype was counted between two and nine times. The V gene is TRBV29-1, the J gene TRBJ1-2; TRBD1 matches at 9 bases. Losses at the gene ends were 3 bases for V and 2 bases for J; bases not matched to a gene: 7. The CDR3 contains 15 residues. Looked up from germline, CDR1 is SQVTM and CDR2 is ANQGSEA. CDR3 DNA: TGCAGCGTTGATGCCGGGACAGGGCGGAACTATGGCTACACCTTC. Protein product: CSVDAGTGRNYGYTF.

This chain joins TRBV6-2 or TRBV6-3 and TRBJ2-7; the D is unclear. This CDR3 has 11 residues. V was trimmed by 7 bases and J by 3 bases, leaving 7 bases between them. Germline CDR1 and CDR2: MNHEY and SVGEGT. CDR3 in DNA: TGTGCCAGCACCCAAAACTACGAGCAGTACTTC. It is translated as CASTQNYEQYF.

This clonotype was counted ten times or more. The rearrangement links TRBV28 to TRBJ2-7, with 7 positions matching TRBD1. After removal of 8 bases from V and 5 bases from J, the junction contained 9 bases not matched to a gene. This CDR3 contains 13 residues. Per germline, CDR1 MDHEN and CDR2 SYDVKM. The CDR3 DNA sequence: TGTGCCAGCTCCCGGGACAGTAACCACGAGCAGTACTTC. Its translation: CASSRDSNHEQYF.

This clonotype has ten or more counts. The rearrangement links TRBV4-3 to TRBJ2-1; D gene uncertain. The CDR3 spans 14 residues. The germline V and J ends were trimmed by 0 bases and 3 bases, with 6 bases remaining between them. Germline lookup yields CDR1 LGHNA and CDR2 YSLEER. This CDR3 is CASSQDRGYNEQFF. CDR3 coding DNA: TGCGCCAGCAGCCAAGACCGCGGCTACAATGAGCAGTTCTTC.

V usage is TRBV9 and J usage is TRBJ1-2; no clear D. CDR3 length equals 15 residues. Trimming stripped 3 bases from V and 0 bases from J, with 12 bases between. Germline CDR1 and CDR2: SGDLS and YYNGEE. Here the CDR3 DNA reads TGTGCCAGCAGCGGGGGTTCGGATACTAACTATGGCTACACCTTC. Translated: CASSGGSDTNYGYTF.

Details on this clonotype: Just one base apart from a much larger clone, this may be a read error. The chain has TRBV6-2 or TRBV6-3 and TRBJ2-3; TRBD1 matches 7 bases. Per germline, CDR1 MNHEY and CDR2 SVGEGT. The CDR3 contains 16 residues. The DNA of the CDR3 is TGTGTCAGCAGTTACACCTACAGGGGTAGGACAGATACGCAGTATTTT. This sequence encodes CVSSYTYRGRTDTQYF.

This clonotype was seen repeatedly, ten times or more. The chain is built from TRBV29-1 and TRBJ2-3; 8 bases line up with TRBD2. The V gene's germline CDR1 is SQVTM and CDR2 ANQGSEA. This CDR3 is built from 13 residues. Unmatched junction bases numbered 5, after V lost 5 bases and J lost 4 bases. The CDR3 here is CSVSPGRADTQYF. Here the CDR3 DNA reads TGCAGCGTTTCCCCCGGGAGGGCAGATACGCAGTATTTT.

The chain is built from TRBV4-2 and TRBJ2-5; D possibly uses TRBD1 or TRBD2 (6 bases each). Trimming stripped 0 bases from V and 5 bases from J, with 13 bases between. CDR3 length equals 15 residues. In germline, CDR1 is LGHNA, CDR2 YNFKEQ. The DNA of the CDR3 is TGTGCCAGCAGCCAAGAAGATAGGGGGAGGGAGACCCAGTACTTC. Translating gives CASSQEDRGRETQYF.

The chain recombines TRBV9 with TRBJ2-7; D possibly matches TRBD1 or TRBD2 (6 bases each). V was cut by 4 bases and J by 7 bases, with 21 bases left in between. CDR3 size: 15 residues. Germline CDR1 is SGDLS and CDR2 is YYNGEE. The CDR3 DNA reads TGTGCCAGCAGCACGCACGGAGGGGGTTTGGAGGAGCAGTACTTC. This translates into CASSTHGGGLEEQYF. The variable domain in full, completed from reference TRBV9 and TRBJ2-7, reads DSGVTQTPKHLITATGQRVTLRCSPRSGDLSVYWYQQSLDQGLQFLIQYYNGEERAKGNILERFSAQQFPDLHSELNLSSLELGDSALYFCASSTHGGGLEEQYFGPGTRLTVT.

There are a few counts of this clonotype. The V gene is TRBV10-3, the J gene TRBJ1-1; tentative D call: TRBD1 (5 bases). CDR1 and CDR2 (germline): ENHRY, SYGVKD. Trimming removed 10 bases from V and 6 bases from J, with 12 bases in between. The CDR3 spans 11 residues. The CDR3 bases are TGTGCCACCGTAAGGGGTGCTGAAGCTTTCTTT. Translating it yields CATVRGAEAFF.

This clonotype was detected many times. The chain has TRBV7-6 and TRBJ2-7; D is tentatively TRBD1 or TRBD2 (5 bases each). CDR3 size: 16 residues. V was clipped by 5 bases and J by 4 bases, with 21 bases between them. Germline-derived CDR1 and CDR2 are SGHVS and FNYEAQ. CDR3 loop: CASSASRWDAIYEQYF. For the CDR3, the DNA is TGTGCCAGCAGCGCCAGTCGATGGGACGCCATATACGAGCAGTACTTC.

The chain combines TRBV7-2 with TRBJ1-1; no clear D. There are 14 residues in the CDR3. Germline CDR1 and CDR2: SGHTA and FQGNSA. The V gene lost 0 bases and the J gene lost 8 bases, with 13 bases spanning the gap. The CDR3 nucleotides read TGTGCCAGCAGCTTAGCGCTACGGCCGGCGGAAGCTTTCTTT. It yields the protein CASSLALRPAEAFF. Variable domain in full (rest from reference TRBV7-2 and TRBJ1-1): GAGVSQSPSNKVTEKGKDVELRCDPISGHTALYWYRQSLGQGLEFLIYFQGNSAPDKSGLPSDRFSAERTGGSVSTLTIQRTQQEDSAVYLCASSLALRPAEAFFGQGTRLTVV.

This clonotype came up many times. One end of the junction is discordant with germline, which a read error may explain. The V call is TRBV7-3, the J call TRBJ2-1; 11 positions match TRBD2. This CDR3 contains 14 residues. CDR1 is SGHTA and CDR2 is FQGTGA in the germline V gene. CDR3 residues: CASSLGLADNEQFF. CDR3 nucleotides: TGCGCCAGCAGCTTGGGACTAGCGGACAATGAGCAGTTCTTC.